The entry below gives a single TCR beta chain sequence along with its context. The data stem from a study of cytomegalovirus exposure and HLA in healthy donors. Study-wide context: Within the Caucasian-associated ancestry cluster were 81% of the approximately 400 genotyped donors.

The germline V gene encodes CDR1 MGHDK and CDR2 SYGVNS. Trimming removed 1 base from V and 4 bases from J, with 10 bases in between. The CDR3 length is 15 residues. The PCR made use of 60 Vbeta and 13 Jbeta primers. Sequencing used immunoSEQ multiplex PCR; TCRdb keeps in-frame clones, though not all of them. The sample has about 85,000 clones; around 80% are singletons. The chain couples TRBV25-1 to TRBJ2-2; D remains unclear. The sequencing input was PBMCs. This TCR derives from a woman aged 50 to 60 in good health and CMV-seropositive. CDR3 sequence (DNA): TGTGCCAGCAGTGAATGGGCCCCCGGCACCGGGGAGCTGTTTTTT. It is translated as CASSEWAPGTGELFF. Together with reference TRBV25-1 and TRBJ2-2, the CDR3 gives the full variable domain: EADIYQTPRYLVIGTGKKITLECSQTMGHDKMYWYQQDPGMELHLIHYSYGVNSTEKGDLSSESTVSRIRTEHFPLTLESARPSHTSQYLCASSEWAPGTGELFFGEGSRLTVL.